This TCR beta chain was found in a study of shared clonotypes between healthy human individuals. Clones were read by immunoSEQ multiplex PCR, and TCRdb kept only the in-frame ones, dropping some. The sample holds under 150,000 clones; around two thirds are singletons and the top ten take 20% to 25%. Germline CDR1 reads SNHLY; CDR2 reads FYNNEI. The ends lost 5 bases at V and 7 bases at J; junction bases unmatched: 8. This CDR3 comprises 15 residues. For this clone: Its antigen remains unknown.

General study results and limits: Estimated richness values were generally larger in naive subsets than in memory subsets.

Sequenced material: memory CD8+ T cells sorted from blood. The subset was: CD45RO+ cells pooled with CCR7-negative TemRA cells. The clonotype originates from a woman aged 25 to 39 in good health. The chain uses TRBV2 and TRBJ2-1; 10 nucleotides line up with TRBD2. The CDR3 reads CASSRGLAGANEQFF. The CDR3 bases are TGTGCCAGCAGTAGAGGGCTAGCGGGAGCTAATGAGCAGTTCTTC.